This is a list of T cell receptor beta chains from one sample in a study of regulatory T cells in long-lasting Graves disease. MiXCR, run by TCRdb on the multiplex PCR reads, gives a single entry per CDR3 protein. The sample lists roughly 250,000 distinct CDR3 sequences, 18% occurring once. This sample also belongs to another study, concerning T cells in Graves' hyperthyroidism and ophthalmopathy.

The specimen was peripheral blood mononuclear cells (PBMCs), collected at new diagnosis, from a patient treated with antithyroid drugs. These receptors all come from a woman younger than 45 with Graves disease. Each CDR3 is given with its conserved first and last residue. The D gene is left open where the match is weak. Only part of the rows carry a size: once, few, many, or a class if the clone is expanded.

v_call,d_call,clone_size,j_call,cdr3_aa,cdr3_nt
TRBV19,TRBD1,NA,TRBJ2-3,CASSNKGARGDTQYF,TGTGCCAGTAGTAATAAGGGGGCGAGAGGAGATACGCAGTATTTT
TRBV6-1,TRBD1,many,TRBJ2-1,CASSEGPIRDRESNEQFF,TGTGCCAGCAGTGAAGGGCCAATCCGGGACAGGGAGTCCAATGAGCAGTTCTTC
TRBV5-6,TRBD1,few,TRBJ2-5,CASSYTGGETQYF,TGTGCCAGCAGCTACACAGGGGGAGAGACCCAGTACTTC
TRBV9,NA,many,TRBJ1-1,CASSNGQNTEAFF,TGTGCCAGCAGCAACGGACAAAACACTGAAGCTTTCTTT
TRBV4-1,TRBD1,many,TRBJ2-2,CASSQGQTANTGELFF,TGCGCCAGCAGCCAGGGACAGACAGCGAACACCGGGGAGCTGTTTTTT
TRBV5-6,TRBD1,many,TRBJ2-5,CASSGRWVGQGQETQYF,TGTGCCAGCAGCGGAAGGTGGGTCGGACAGGGCCAAGAGACCCAGTACTTC
TRBV11-2,NA,few,TRBJ2-2,CARKKGLNTGELFF,TGTGCCAGAAAGAAGGGCCTGAACACCGGGGAGCTGTTTTTT
TRBV6-2/TRBV6-3,NA,few,TRBJ1-1,CASSYSEASTEAFF,TGTGCCAGCAGTTACTCAGAGGCTTCCACTGAAGCTTTCTTT
TRBV11-1,NA,many,TRBJ1-6,CASSFQANNSPLHF,TGTGCCAGCAGCTTTCAGGCGAATAATTCACCCCTCCACTTT
TRBV29-1,TRBD2,many,TRBJ2-1,CSVERAGEFF,TGCAGCGTTGAAAGAGCGGGGGAGTTCTTC
TRBV2,TRBD2,NA,TRBJ2-1,CASSQDSGMENEQFF,TGTGCCAGCAGTCAGGATAGCGGGATGGAAAATGAGCAGTTCTTC
TRBV6-1,TRBD1,NA,TRBJ2-5,CASSEQGAQARETQYF,TGTGCCAGCAGTGAACAGGGGGCCCAAGCGAGAGAGACCCAGTACTTC
TRBV29-1,NA,many,TRBJ2-3,CSVAQAVDTQYF,TGCAGCGTTGCTCAGGCGGTAGATACGCAGTATTTT
TRBV27,NA,many,TRBJ1-2,CASSSLPRDKGYGYTF,TGTGCCAGCAGTTCCCTGCCCCGGGACAAGGGCTATGGCTACACCTTC
TRBV7-2,NA,NA,TRBJ2-3,CASSSQETDTQYF,TGTGCCAGCAGCTCCCAAGAGACAGATACGCAGTATTTT
TRBV12-3/TRBV12-4,TRBD1,many,TRBJ1-1,CASSLRNRGRLNTEAFF,TGTGCCAGCAGTTTAAGGAACAGGGGGAGGTTGAACACTGAAGCTTTCTTT
TRBV7-9,NA,many,TRBJ1-1,CASSLDWDTEAFF,TGTGCCAGCAGCTTGGATTGGGACACTGAAGCTTTCTTT
TRBV7-9,NA,many,TRBJ2-2,CASSPGWEEGGELFF,TGTGCCAGCAGCCCTGGCTGGGAAGAGGGCGGGGAGCTGTTTTTT
TRBV7-2,NA,many,TRBJ1-1,CASSPQPIEDTEAFF,TGTGCCAGCAGCCCGCAACCCATCGAGGACACTGAAGCTTTCTTT
TRBV7-6,TRBD1,many,TRBJ2-1,CASSLGGTVKQFF,TGTGCCAGCAGCTTAGGGGGGACAGTAAAGCAGTTCTTC
TRBV28,NA,many,TRBJ1-2,CASSHSLWDYGYTF,TGTGCCAGCAGTCACAGCCTCTGGGACTATGGCTACACCTTC
TRBV11-2,TRBD1,many,TRBJ2-7,CASSRGGTGGFSEQYF,TGTGCCAGCAGCCGCGGGGGGACAGGGGGTTTTTCCGAGCAGTACTTC
TRBV28,NA,NA,TRBJ1-2,CASSEQGYYGYTF,TGTGCCAGCAGTGAACAGGGTTACTATGGCTACACCTTC
TRBV5-5,NA,many,TRBJ1-5,CASSSSNSRVNQPQHF,TGTGCCAGCAGTTCTTCTAACAGCAGGGTCAATCAGCCCCAGCATTTT
TRBV20-1,TRBD1,many,TRBJ1-5,CSASNQGDGQPQHF,TGCAGTGCTAGCAATCAGGGGGATGGTCAGCCCCAGCATTTT
TRBV20-1,NA,many,TRBJ2-3,CSARVGPSTDTQYF,TGCAGTGCTAGAGTGGGGCCTTCCACAGATACGCAGTATTTT
TRBV29-1,NA,many,TRBJ2-5,CSVVVRGYRQETQYF,TGCAGCGTGGTTGTTCGGGGGTATCGGCAAGAGACCCAGTACTTC
TRBV18,TRBD1,many,TRBJ1-2,CASSSGGGYGYTF,TGTGCCAGCTCATCAGGGGGCGGCTATGGCTACACCTTC
TRBV6-1,TRBD2,NA,TRBJ2-1,CASSETASGRFYEQFF,TGTGCCAGCAGTGAGACGGCTAGCGGGAGGTTCTATGAGCAGTTCTTC
TRBV2,NA,many,TRBJ2-5,CASSPGRQETQYF,TGTGCCAGCAGCCCGGGACGCCAAGAGACCCAGTACTTC
TRBV11-2,TRBD1,many,TRBJ2-5,CASSLGGTEETQYF,TGTGCCAGCAGCTTAGGAGGGACAGAAGAGACCCAGTACTTC
TRBV19,NA,many,TRBJ1-2,CASSRETVTETNYGYTF,TGTGCCAGTAGCAGAGAGACTGTGACAGAGACTAACTATGGCTACACCTTC
TRBV9,NA,few,TRBJ1-2,CASSHWEGNYGYTF,TGTGCCAGCAGCCATTGGGAGGGTAACTATGGCTACACCTTC
TRBV2,NA,many,TRBJ1-5,CASSERVQHNQPQHF,TGTGCCAGCAGTGAACGGGTGCAGCACAATCAGCCCCAGCATTTT
TRBV4-1,TRBD2,many,TRBJ2-5,CASSRGTSGGGQETQYF,TGCGCCAGCAGCCGCGGGACTAGCGGGGGGGGACAAGAGACCCAGTACTTC
TRBV20-1,NA,many,TRBJ1-2,CSAVEGGRDGYTF,TGCAGTGCCGTTGAGGGGGGCCGGGATGGCTACACCTTC
TRBV7-6,NA,few,TRBJ2-6,CASSLDRQGSSGANVLTF,TGTGCCAGCAGCTTAGATCGTCAGGGGAGCTCTGGGGCCAACGTCCTGACTTTC
TRBV20-1,NA,many,TRBJ1-2,CSARIHRAVGGYTF,TGCAGTGCTCGCATACACAGGGCGGTTGGTGGCTACACCTTC
TRBV3-1,TRBD2,once,TRBJ2-5,CASSSGASGAQETQYF,TGTGCCAGCAGCAGCGGGGCTAGCGGGGCCCAAGAGACCCAGTACTTC
TRBV20-1,TRBD1,many,TRBJ1-5,CSASGQGHQPQHF,TGCAGTGCTTCCGGACAGGGACATCAGCCCCAGCATTTT
TRBV7-8,TRBD1,NA,TRBJ2-7,CASSSWDSEQYF,TGTGCCAGCAGCTCCTGGGACAGCGAGCAGTACTTC
TRBV7-3,NA,many,TRBJ1-1,CASSLGVDSYTEAFF,TGTGCCAGCAGCTTAGGGGTGGACAGCTACACTGAAGCTTTCTTT
TRBV20-1,TRBD1,many,TRBJ1-6,CSAQVTGQGLNSPLHF,TGCAGTGCTCAAGTTACAGGACAGGGTTTAAATTCACCCCTCCACTTT
TRBV7-9,NA,many,TRBJ2-7,CASSLTGQDEQYF,TGTGCCAGCAGCTTAACGGGACAAGACGAGCAGTACTTC
TRBV7-3,TRBD2,many,TRBJ2-2,CASASGGSTGELFF,TGTGCCAGCGCTAGCGGGGGGAGCACCGGGGAGCTGTTTTTT
TRBV2,TRBD1,many,TRBJ2-6,CASRGDRGFPGANVLTF,TGTGCCAGCAGAGGGGACAGGGGCTTCCCTGGGGCCAACGTCCTGACTTTC
TRBV19,NA,NA,TRBJ1-4,CASSTNKKSNEKLFF,TGTGCCAGTAGTACCAACAAGAAATCTAATGAAAAACTGTTTTTT
TRBV29-1,NA,many,TRBJ2-2,CSVVGSRAGELFF,TGCAGCGTTGTGGGCTCTCGTGCCGGGGAGCTGTTTTTT